The rows below give T cell receptor beta chains drawn from one sample of a study of CDR3 diversity in severe acne. Each CDR3 protein gets one entry after TCRdb re-called the PCR reads with MiXCR. The sample consists of tens of thousands of distinct CDR3 sequences, less than 65% of them appearing once. Specimen: blood. These receptors were collected from a male donor with severe acne vulgaris. Each CDR3 is given with its conserved first and last residue.

j_gene: TRBJ2-1; v_gene: TRBV30; CDR3aa: CAWGLGSYNEQFF
j_gene: TRBJ2-6; v_gene: TRBV29-1; CDR3aa: CSTASGANVLTF
j_gene: TRBJ2-6; v_gene: TRBV7-3; CDR3aa: CASSSGLAGVSSGANVLTF
j_gene: TRBJ2-2; v_gene: TRBV4-2; CDR3aa: CASSQGWDTGELFF
j_gene: TRBJ2-1; v_gene: TRBV6-5; CDR3aa: CASRGQVNEQFF
j_gene: TRBJ2-3; v_gene: TRBV5-4; CDR3aa: CASSPRQGLITDTQYF
j_gene: TRBJ1-1; v_gene: TRBV19; CDR3aa: CASSRPGNMNTEAFF
j_gene: TRBJ1-1; v_gene: TRBV6-5; CDR3aa: CALELAVNTEAFF
j_gene: TRBJ1-2; v_gene: TRBV29-1; CDR3aa: CSVVETGEGYTF
j_gene: TRBJ2-1; v_gene: TRBV12-3/TRBV12-4; CDR3aa: CASSFVGTGYSDEQFF
j_gene: TRBJ2-2; v_gene: TRBV15; CDR3aa: CATSREGTSAGELFF
j_gene: TRBJ2-1; v_gene: TRBV11-3; CDR3aa: CASSPGLAGGGVEQFF
j_gene: TRBJ2-7; v_gene: TRBV6-5; CDR3aa: CASSTWASGRGAYEQYF
j_gene: TRBJ1-1; v_gene: TRBV7-3; CDR3aa: CASSLGGGRGLTEAFF
j_gene: TRBJ2-6; v_gene: TRBV11-2; CDR3aa: CASTGRSGANVLTF
j_gene: TRBJ2-2; v_gene: TRBV20-1; CDR3aa: CSAQRMNTGELFF
j_gene: TRBJ1-1; v_gene: TRBV24-1; CDR3aa: CATSGGSKGNTEAFF
j_gene: TRBJ2-7; v_gene: TRBV9; CDR3aa: CASSHFNSGRAWYEQYF
j_gene: TRBJ2-6; v_gene: TRBV7-9; CDR3aa: CASGISGANVLTF
j_gene: TRBJ2-7; v_gene: TRBV2; CDR3aa: CASHGVYEQYF
j_gene: TRBJ2-6; v_gene: TRBV7-9; CDR3aa: CASSARFELSGANVLTF
j_gene: TRBJ2-5; v_gene: TRBV7-2; CDR3aa: CASSPDWTGRTQYF
j_gene: TRBJ2-7; v_gene: TRBV10-3; CDR3aa: CAISNGTSGYEQYF
j_gene: TRBJ2-7; v_gene: TRBV6-5; CDR3aa: CASSYTRVPYEQYF
j_gene: TRBJ1-4; v_gene: TRBV10-3; CDR3aa: CAISESTDPNEKLFF
j_gene: TRBJ2-5; v_gene: TRBV4-3; CDR3aa: CASSQEFRPPETQYF
j_gene: TRBJ2-4; v_gene: TRBV20-1; CDR3aa: CSANGKGFRTQYF
j_gene: TRBJ2-6; v_gene: TRBV29-1; CDR3aa: CSVEERPPGARGANVLTF
j_gene: TRBJ2-7; v_gene: TRBV7-6; CDR3aa: CASSPSPGAHHEQYF
j_gene: TRBJ2-6; v_gene: TRBV10-3; CDR3aa: CAISLIGSKANVLTF
j_gene: TRBJ1-2; v_gene: TRBV9; CDR3aa: CASSETGEDGYTF
j_gene: TRBJ2-3; v_gene: TRBV9; CDR3aa: CASSVSGTDYNEQYF